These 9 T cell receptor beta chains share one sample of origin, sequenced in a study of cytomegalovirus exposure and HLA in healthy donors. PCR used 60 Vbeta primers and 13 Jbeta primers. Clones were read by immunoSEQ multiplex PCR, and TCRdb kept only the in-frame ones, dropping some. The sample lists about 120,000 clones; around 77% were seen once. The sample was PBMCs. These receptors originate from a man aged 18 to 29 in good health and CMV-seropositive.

DNA for the CDR3: TGTGCCAGCAGCACCCACGCGACAGGAGATACGCAGTATTTT. The encoded protein is CASSTHATGDTQYF. The genes are TRBV11-2 and TRBJ2-3; D possibly corresponds to TRBD1 (6 bases). Germline V gene sequence: CDR1 SGHAT, CDR2 FQNNGV. This CDR3 has 14 amino acids. The V end was cut by 5 bases, the J end by 5 bases, with 14 bases between.

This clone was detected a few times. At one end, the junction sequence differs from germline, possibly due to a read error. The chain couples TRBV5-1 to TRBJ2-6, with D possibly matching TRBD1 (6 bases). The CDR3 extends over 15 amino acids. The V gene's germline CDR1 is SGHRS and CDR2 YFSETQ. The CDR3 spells CASSSDSSGANGLTF. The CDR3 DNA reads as TGCGCCAGCAGCTCGGACAGCTCTGGGGCCAACGGCCTGACTTTC.

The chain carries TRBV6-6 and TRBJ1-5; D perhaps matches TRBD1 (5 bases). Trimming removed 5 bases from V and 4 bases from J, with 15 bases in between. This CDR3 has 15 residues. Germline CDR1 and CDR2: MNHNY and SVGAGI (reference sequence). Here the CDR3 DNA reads TGTGCCAGCAGTCCTGCGGGACTTAAGAATCAGCCCCAGCATTTT. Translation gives CASSPAGLKNQPQHF.

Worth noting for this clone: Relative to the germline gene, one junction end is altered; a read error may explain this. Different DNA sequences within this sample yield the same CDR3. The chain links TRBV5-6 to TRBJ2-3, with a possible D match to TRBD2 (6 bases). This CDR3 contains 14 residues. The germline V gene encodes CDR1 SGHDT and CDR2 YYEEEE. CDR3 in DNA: TGCGCCAGCGGGTGGACATGGGGCACAGATACGCAGTATTTT. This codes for CASGWTWGTDTQYF.

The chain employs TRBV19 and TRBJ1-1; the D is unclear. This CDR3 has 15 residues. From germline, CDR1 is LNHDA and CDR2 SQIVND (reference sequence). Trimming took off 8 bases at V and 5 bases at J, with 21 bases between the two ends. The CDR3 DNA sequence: TGTGCCAGTCGGAGGGCCTTCAATGTAGAAACTGAAGCTTTCTTT. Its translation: CASRRAFNVETEAFF. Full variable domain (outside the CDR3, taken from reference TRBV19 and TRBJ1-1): DGGITQSPKYLFRKEGQNVTLSCEQNLNHDAMYWYRQDPGQGLRLIYYSQIVNDFQKGDIAEGYSVSREKKESFPLTVTSAQKNPTAFYLCASRRAFNVETEAFFGQGTRLTVV.

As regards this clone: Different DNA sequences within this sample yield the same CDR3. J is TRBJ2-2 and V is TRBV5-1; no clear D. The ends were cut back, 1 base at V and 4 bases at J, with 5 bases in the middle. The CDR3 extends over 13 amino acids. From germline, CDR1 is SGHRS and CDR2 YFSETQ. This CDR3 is CASSLTVTGELFF. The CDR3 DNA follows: TGCGCCAGCAGCTTGACGGTCACCGGGGAGCTGTTTTTT.

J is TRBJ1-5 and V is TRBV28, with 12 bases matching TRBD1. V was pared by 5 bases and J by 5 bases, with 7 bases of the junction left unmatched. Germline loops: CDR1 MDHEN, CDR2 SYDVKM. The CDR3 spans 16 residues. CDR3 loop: CASSATGTGGYQPQHF. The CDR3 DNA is TGTGCCAGCAGTGCCACCGGGACAGGGGGCTATCAGCCCCAGCATTTT.

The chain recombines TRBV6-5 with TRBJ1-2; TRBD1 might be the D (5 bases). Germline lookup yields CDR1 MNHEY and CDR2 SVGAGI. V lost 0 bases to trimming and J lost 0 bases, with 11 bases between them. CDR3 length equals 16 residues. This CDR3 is CASSYSGGTPNYGYTF. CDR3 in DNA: TGTGCCAGCAGTTACTCTGGAGGGACCCCTAACTATGGCTACACCTTC.

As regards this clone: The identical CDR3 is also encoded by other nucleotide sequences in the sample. The CDR3 region is CASSPDSSGANVLTF. The CDR3 DNA follows: TGTGCCAGCAGTCCGGACAGCTCTGGGGCCAACGTCCTGACTTTC. The chain recombines TRBV28 with TRBJ2-6; maybe TRBD1 (6 bases). CDR3 size: 15 residues. Trimming cost V 5 bases and J 0 bases, with 8 bases left between them. The germline CDR1 and CDR2 sequences are MDHEN and SYDVKM.